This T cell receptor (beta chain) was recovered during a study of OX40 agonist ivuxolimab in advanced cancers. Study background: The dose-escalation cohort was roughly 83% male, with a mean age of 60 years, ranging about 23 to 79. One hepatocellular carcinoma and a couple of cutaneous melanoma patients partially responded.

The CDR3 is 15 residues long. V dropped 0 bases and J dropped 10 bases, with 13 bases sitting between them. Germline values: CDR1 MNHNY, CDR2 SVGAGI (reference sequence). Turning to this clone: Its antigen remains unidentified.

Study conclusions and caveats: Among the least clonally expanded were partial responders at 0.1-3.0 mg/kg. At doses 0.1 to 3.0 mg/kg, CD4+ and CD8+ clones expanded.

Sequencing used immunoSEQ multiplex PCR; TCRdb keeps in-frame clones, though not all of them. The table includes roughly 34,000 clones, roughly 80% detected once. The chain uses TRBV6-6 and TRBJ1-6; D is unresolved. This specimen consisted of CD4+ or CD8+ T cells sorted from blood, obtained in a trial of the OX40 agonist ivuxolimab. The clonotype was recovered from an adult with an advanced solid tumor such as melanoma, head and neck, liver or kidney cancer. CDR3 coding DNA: TGTGCCAGCAGTTACTCGGAGGGTATACGCTCACCCCTCCACTTT. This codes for CASSYSEGIRSPLHF.